This record concerns one T cell receptor (beta chain) sequence. The entry originates in a study of blood T cell repertoires in COVID-19. The CDR3 loop spans 17 amino acids. Germline trimming cut 5 bases from V and 4 bases from J; bases unmatched to any gene: 10. Germline lookup yields CDR1 SGHTA and CDR2 FQGNSA. Cohort 3 donors counted as recovered after two negative PCRs, clearance, or resolved symptoms. TCRdb's table, derived via immunoSEQ multiplex PCR, lists solely in-frame clones and lacks some. Altogether almost 500,000 clones are present, around nine tenths being singletons, with the ten largest covering under 9.5%.

What was sequenced was PBMCs or T cells enriched from blood (not recorded which). J is TRBJ2-3 and V is TRBV7-2; 12 bases align to TRBD2. This receptor was identified in a woman between 55 and 75 years old who had recovered from COVID-19. The CDR3 here is CASSPRSLAGGSDTQYF. In DNA form, the CDR3 reads TGTGCCAGCAGCCCCAGATCACTAGCGGGGGGATCAGATACGCAGTATTTT.